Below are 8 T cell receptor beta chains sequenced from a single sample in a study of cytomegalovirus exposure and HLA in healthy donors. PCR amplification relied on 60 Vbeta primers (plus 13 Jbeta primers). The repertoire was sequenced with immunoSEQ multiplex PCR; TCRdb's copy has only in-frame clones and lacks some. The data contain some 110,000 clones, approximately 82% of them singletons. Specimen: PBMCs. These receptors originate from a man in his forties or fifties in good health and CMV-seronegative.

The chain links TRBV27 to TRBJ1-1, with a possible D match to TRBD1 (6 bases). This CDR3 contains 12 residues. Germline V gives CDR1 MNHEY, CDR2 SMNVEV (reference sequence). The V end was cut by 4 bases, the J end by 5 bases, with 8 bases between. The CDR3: CASSSGQTEAFF. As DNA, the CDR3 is TGTGCCAGCAGTTCCGGACAGACTGAAGCTTTCTTT.

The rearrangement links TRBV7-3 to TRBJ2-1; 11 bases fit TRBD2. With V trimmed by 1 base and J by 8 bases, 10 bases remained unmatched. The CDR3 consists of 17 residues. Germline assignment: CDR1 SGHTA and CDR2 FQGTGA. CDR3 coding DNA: TGTGCCAGCAGCTTAAGACTAGCGGGGCTTTCAAACGATGAGCAGTTCTTC. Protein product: CASSLRLAGLSNDEQFF.

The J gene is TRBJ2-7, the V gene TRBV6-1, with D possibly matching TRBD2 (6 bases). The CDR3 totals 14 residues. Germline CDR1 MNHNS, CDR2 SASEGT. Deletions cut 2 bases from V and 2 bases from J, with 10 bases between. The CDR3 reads CASSEPGGAYEQYF. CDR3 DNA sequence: TGTGCCAGCAGTGAACCCGGAGGGGCCTACGAGCAGTACTTC.

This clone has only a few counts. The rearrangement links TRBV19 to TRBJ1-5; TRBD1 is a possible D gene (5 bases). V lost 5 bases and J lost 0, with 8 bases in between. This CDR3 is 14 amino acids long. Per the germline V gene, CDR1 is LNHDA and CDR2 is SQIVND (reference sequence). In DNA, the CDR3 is TGTGCCAGTAGTCAGGGTATTAGCAATCAGCCCCAGCATTTT. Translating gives CASSQGISNQPQHF.

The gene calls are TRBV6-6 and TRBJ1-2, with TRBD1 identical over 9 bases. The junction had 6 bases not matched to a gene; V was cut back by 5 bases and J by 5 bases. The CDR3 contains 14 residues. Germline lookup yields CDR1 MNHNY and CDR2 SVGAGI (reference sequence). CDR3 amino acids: CASSIGQGHYGYTF. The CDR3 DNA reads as TGTGCCAGCAGTATTGGACAGGGGCATTATGGCTACACCTTC.

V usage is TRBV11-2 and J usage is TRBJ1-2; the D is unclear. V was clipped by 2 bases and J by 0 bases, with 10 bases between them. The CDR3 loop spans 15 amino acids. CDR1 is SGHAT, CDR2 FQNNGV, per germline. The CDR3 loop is CASSLWTVANYGYTF. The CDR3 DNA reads TGTGCCAGCAGCTTATGGACTGTAGCTAACTATGGCTACACCTTC.

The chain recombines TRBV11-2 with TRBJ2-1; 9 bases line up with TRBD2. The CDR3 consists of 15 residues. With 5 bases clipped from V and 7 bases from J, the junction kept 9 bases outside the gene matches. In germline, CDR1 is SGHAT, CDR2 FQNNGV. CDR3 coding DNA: TGTGCCAGCAGCGTCGGGACTAGCCTTTCTAATGAGCAGTTCTTC. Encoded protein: CASSVGTSLSNEQFF.

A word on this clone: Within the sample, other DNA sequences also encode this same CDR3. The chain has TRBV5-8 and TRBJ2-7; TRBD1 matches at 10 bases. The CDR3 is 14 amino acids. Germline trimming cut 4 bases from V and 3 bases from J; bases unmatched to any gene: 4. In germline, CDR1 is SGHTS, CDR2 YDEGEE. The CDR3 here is CASSVRDRGYEQYF. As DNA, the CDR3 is TGTGCCAGCAGCGTGAGGGACAGGGGCTACGAGCAGTACTTC.